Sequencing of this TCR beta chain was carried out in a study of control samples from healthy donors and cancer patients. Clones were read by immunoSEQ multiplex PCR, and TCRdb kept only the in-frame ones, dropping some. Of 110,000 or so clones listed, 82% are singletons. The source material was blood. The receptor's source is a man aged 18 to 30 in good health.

This CDR3 is CASSYFATGTDTQYF. The CDR3 DNA reads as TGTGCCAGCAGTTACTTCGCCACGGGCACAGATACGCAGTATTTT. The chain is built from TRBV6-5 and TRBJ2-3; no clear D gene. Trimming took 1 base from V and 1 from J, leaving 9 bases between them. Looked up from germline, CDR1 is MNHEY and CDR2 is SVGAGI. CDR3 length equals 15 residues.